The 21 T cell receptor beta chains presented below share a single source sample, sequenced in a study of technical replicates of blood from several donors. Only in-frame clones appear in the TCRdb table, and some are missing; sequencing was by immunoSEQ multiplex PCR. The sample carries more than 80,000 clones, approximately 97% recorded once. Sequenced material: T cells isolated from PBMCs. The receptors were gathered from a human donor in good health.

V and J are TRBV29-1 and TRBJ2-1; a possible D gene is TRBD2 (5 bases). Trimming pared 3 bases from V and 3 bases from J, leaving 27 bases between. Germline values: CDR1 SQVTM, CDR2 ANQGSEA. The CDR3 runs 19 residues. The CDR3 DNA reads TGCAGCGTTGATTATTGGCTAGCAGGAACCAACGTCGACTACAATGAGCAGTTCTTC. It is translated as CSVDYWLAGTNVDYNEQFF.

CDR3 DNA sequence: TGTGCCAGCAGCTCAGGGGTGGCGAACACTGAAGCTTTCTTT. Protein: CASSSGVANTEAFF. V is TRBV5-4 and J is TRBJ1-1; possibly TRBD1 for D (6 bases). Trimming removed 3 bases at V and 1 base at J, with 10 bases between. The CDR3 runs 14 residues. CDR1 is SGHNT and CDR2 is YYREEE in the germline V gene (reference sequence). The full variable domain, its missing parts supplied by reference TRBV5-4 and TRBJ1-1, is ETGVTQSPTHLIKTRGQQVTLRCSSQSGHNTVSWYQQALGQGPQFIFQYYREEENGRGNFPPRFSGLQFPNYSSELNVNALELDDSALYLCASSSGVANTEAFFGQGTRLTVV.

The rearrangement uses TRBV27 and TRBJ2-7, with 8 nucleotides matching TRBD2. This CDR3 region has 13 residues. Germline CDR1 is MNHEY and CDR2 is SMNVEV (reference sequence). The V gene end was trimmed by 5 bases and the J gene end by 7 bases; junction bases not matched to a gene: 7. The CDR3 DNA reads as TGTGCCAGCAGTCTAAGACTAGCGAGTGAGCAGTACTTC. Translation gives CASSLRLASEQYF.

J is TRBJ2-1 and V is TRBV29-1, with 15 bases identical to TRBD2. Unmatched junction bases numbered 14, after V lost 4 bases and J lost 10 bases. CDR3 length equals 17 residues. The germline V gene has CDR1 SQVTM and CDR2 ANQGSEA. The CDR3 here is CSVGRTSGREDRGEQFF. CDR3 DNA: TGCAGCGTTGGGAGGACTAGCGGGAGGGAGGATCGGGGGGAGCAGTTCTTC.

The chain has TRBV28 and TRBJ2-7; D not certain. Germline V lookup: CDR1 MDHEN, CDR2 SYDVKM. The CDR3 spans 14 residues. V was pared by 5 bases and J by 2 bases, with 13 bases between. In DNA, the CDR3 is TGTGCCAGCAGTCCCCGCGACTGGACCTACGAGCAGTACTTC. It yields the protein CASSPRDWTYEQYF.

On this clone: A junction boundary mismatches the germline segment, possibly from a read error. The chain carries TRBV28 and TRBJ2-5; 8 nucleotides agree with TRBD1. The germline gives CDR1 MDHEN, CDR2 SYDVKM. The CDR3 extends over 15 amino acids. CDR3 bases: TGTGCCACCAGTCACGGACAGGGAGTTTCAGAGACCCAGTACTTC. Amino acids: CATSHGQGVSETQYF.

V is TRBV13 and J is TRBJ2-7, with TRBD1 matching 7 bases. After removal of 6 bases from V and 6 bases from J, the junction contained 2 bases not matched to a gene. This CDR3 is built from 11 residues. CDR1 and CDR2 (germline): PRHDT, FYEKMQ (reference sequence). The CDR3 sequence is CASSKGAEQYF. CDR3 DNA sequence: TGTGCCAGCAGTAAGGGGGCCGAGCAGTACTTC.

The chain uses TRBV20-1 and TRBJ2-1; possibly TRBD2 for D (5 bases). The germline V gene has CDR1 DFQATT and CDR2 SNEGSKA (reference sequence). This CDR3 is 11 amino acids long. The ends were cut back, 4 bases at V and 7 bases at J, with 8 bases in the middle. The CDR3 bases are TGCAGTGCTATACTAGGGAATGAGCAGTTCTTC. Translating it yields CSAILGNEQFF.

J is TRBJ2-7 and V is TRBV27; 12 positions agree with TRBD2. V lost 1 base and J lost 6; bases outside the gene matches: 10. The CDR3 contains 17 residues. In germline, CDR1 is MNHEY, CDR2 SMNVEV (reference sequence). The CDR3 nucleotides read TGTGCCAGCAGTTTATACCTAGCGGGAGGGCCAGCGGGCGAGCAGTACTTC. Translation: CASSLYLAGGPAGEQYF.

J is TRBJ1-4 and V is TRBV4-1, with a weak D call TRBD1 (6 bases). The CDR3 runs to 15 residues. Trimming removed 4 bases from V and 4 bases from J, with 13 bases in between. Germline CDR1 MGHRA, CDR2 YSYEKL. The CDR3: CASSLGQILNEKLFF. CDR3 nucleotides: TGCGCCAGCAGCCTAGGACAGATTCTTAATGAAAAACTGTTTTTT.

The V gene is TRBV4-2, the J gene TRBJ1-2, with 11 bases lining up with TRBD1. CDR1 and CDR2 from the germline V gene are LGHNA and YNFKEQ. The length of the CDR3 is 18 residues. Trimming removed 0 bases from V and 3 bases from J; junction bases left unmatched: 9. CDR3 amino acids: CASSQDPYSGQGDYGYTF. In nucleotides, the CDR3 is TGTGCCAGCAGCCAAGATCCATACTCGGGACAGGGGGACTATGGCTACACCTTC.

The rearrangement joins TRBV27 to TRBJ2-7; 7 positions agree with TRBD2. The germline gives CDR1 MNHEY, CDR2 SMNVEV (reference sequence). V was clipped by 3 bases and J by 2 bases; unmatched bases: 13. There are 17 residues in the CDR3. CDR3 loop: CASSLGLGSGKTYEQYF. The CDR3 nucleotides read TGTGCCAGCAGTTTGGGCCTCGGGAGCGGGAAGACCTACGAGCAGTACTTC.

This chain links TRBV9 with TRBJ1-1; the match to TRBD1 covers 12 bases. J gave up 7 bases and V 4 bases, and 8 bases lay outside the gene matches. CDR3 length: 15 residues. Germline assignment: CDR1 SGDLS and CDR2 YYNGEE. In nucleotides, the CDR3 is TGTGCCAGCAGCCCCCGGGACAGGGGGCCTAGTGAAGCTTTCTTT. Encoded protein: CASSPRDRGPSEAFF.

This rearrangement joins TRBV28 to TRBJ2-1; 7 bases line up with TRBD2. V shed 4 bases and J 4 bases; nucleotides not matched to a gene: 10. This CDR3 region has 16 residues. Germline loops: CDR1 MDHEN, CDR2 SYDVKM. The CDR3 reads CASSSAGLYLYNEQFF. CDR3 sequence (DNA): TGTGCCAGCAGTTCGGCGGGACTATACCTTTACAATGAGCAGTTCTTC.

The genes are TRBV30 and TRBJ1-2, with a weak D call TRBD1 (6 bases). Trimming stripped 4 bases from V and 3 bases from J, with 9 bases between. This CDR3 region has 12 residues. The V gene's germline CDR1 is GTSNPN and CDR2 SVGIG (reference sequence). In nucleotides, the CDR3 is TGTGCCTGGATACAGGGCTACTATGGCTACACCTTC. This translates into CAWIQGYYGYTF. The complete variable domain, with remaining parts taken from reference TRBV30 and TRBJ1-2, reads SQTIHQWPATLVQPVGSPLSLECTVEGTSNPNLYWYRQAAGRGLQLLFYSVGIGQISSEVPQNLSASRPQDRQFILSSKKLLLSDSGFYLCAWIQGYYGYTFGSGTRLTVV.

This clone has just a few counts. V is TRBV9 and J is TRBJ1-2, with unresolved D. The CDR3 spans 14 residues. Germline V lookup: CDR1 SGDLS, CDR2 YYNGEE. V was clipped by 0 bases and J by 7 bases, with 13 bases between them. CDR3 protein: CASSVGPHQRGYTF. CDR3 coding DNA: TGTGCCAGCAGCGTAGGGCCCCACCAACGTGGCTACACCTTC.

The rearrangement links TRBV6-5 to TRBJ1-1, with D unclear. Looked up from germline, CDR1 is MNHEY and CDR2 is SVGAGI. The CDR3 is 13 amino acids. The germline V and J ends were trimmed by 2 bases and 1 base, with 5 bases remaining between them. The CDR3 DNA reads TGTGCCAGCAGTTACGCCGGGAACACTGAAGCTTTCTTT. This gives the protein CASSYAGNTEAFF.

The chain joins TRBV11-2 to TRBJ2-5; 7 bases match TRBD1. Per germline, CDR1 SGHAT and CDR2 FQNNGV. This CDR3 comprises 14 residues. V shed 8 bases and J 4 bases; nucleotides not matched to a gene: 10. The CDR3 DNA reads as TGTGCCAGCGCGGACAGGACCCAGTTAGAGACCCAGTACTTC. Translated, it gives CASADRTQLETQYF.

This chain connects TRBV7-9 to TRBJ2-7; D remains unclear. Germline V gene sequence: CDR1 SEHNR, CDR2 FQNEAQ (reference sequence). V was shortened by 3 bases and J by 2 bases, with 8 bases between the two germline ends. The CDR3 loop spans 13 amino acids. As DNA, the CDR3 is TGTGCCAGCAGCTTTGAGCCTCCCTACGAGCAGTACTTC. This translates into CASSFEPPYEQYF. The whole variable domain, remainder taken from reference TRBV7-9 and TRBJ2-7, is DTGVSQNPRHKITKRGQNVTFRCDPISEHNRLYWYRQTLGQGPEFLTYFQNEAQLEKSRLLSDRFSAERPKGSFSTLEIQRTEQGDSAMYLCASSFEPPYEQYFGPGTRLTVT.

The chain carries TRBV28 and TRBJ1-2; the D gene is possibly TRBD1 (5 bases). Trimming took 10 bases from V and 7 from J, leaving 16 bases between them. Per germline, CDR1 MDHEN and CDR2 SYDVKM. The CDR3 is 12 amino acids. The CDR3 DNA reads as TGTGCCATACTGTCGGTGGGGGGTGGCTACACCTTC. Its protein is CAILSVGGGYTF.

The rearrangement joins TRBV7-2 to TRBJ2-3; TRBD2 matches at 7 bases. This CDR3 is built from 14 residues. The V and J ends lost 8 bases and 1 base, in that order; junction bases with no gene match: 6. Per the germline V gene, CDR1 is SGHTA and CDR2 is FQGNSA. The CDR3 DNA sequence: TGTGCCAGCGGACTAGTTCGGGGCACAGATACGCAGTATTTT. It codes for CASGLVRGTDTQYF.